The clone carrying this T cell receptor beta chain has at least ten counts. Antigen: not known. This specimen belongs to a study of early T cells in non-severe SARS-CoV-2 infection. Study details: Bulk RNA taken from unsorted whole blood was sequenced, leaving chains unpaired.

The study's findings and limits: Reliance on VDJdb matching favored anti-spike CD8 responses; private and CD4 specificities were missed.

This CDR3 has 12 amino acids. Trimming took off 9 bases at V and 2 bases at J, with 11 bases between the two ends. Germline loops: CDR1 SGHVS, CDR2 FNYEAQ. The TCR library protocol was used to attach unique molecular identifiers. These identifiers were attached to individual cDNA molecules. Via MiXCR, TCRdb re-called the 5' RACE reads, giving one row per CDR3 protein. The table has 25,000 to 30,000 distinct CDR3 sequences, roughly 5.9% seen once. This TCR was sampled from an adult who was a healthcare worker with PCR-confirmed SARS-CoV-2 infection or an uninfected control (not recorded which). Sequenced input: whole blood. The V gene is TRBV7-6, the J gene TRBJ2-7; possibly TRBD2 for D (6 bases). Here the CDR3 reads CASGTETYEQYF. The CDR3 DNA reads TGTGCCAGTGGGACTGAGACCTACGAGCAGTACTTC.